The rows below give T cell receptor beta chains drawn from one sample of a study of T cell responses to AZD1222 COVID-19 vaccine. Method: immunoSEQ multiplex PCR; TCRdb's copy keeps in-frame clones and lacks some. Of 100,000 to 150,000 clones in the sample, around 90% were seen once. The material sequenced was peripheral blood, taken 28 days after the second dose of the MenACWY control vaccine. Receptor source: an adult who received the MenACWY meningococcal vaccine as a control. Each CDR3 is given with its conserved first and last residue. D genes are given only for firm matches. Expanded clones are given a class, and other clones once, few, many or no size at all.

TRBV11-3,TRBJ1-6,.,.,TGTGCCAGCAGCTTCGGGGGATTGAATTCACCCCTCCACTTT,CASSFGGLNSPLHF
TRBV7-3,TRBJ2-5,.,.,TGTGCCATACCCGACGGCGGGAAAGTGGAGACCCAGTACTTC,CAIPDGGKVETQYF
TRBV19,TRBJ1-5,.,once,TGTGCCAGTAGTATAATGTCCATGCTGGGTCAGCCCCAGCATTTT,CASSIMSMLGQPQHF
TRBV11-2,TRBJ2-7,TRBD2,.,TGTGCCAGCAGCCGCTTTACTAGCGGCCACTACGAGCAGTACTTC,CASSRFTSGHYEQYF
TRBV15,TRBJ2-1,.,.,TGTGCCACCAGCAGAGGATCCTATGGGGGTTCCTACAATGAGCAGTTCTTC,CATSRGSYGGSYNEQFF
TRBV28,TRBJ2-7,TRBD2,.,TGTGCCAGCAGTTCAAAATGGACTAGCGGGACAAGCTCCTACGAGCAGTACTTC,CASSSKWTSGTSSYEQYF
TRBV18,TRBJ2-7,.,.,TGTGCCAGCTCACCAGGGGGCTCCTACGAGCAGTACTTC,CASSPGGSYEQYF
TRBV9,TRBJ2-1,.,.,TGTGCCAGCAGCGCGACTCCTGGGGCGTACAATGAGCAGTTCTTC,CASSATPGAYNEQFF
TRBV2,TRBJ2-3,.,once,TGTGCCAGCAGGTATCGGGACCTCACAGATACGCAGTATTTT,CASRYRDLTDTQYF
TRBV19,TRBJ1-1,TRBD1,.,TGTGCCAGTAGGGGACAGGTCGAGACTGAAGCTTTCTTT,CASRGQVETEAFF
TRBV27,TRBJ2-2,.,.,TGTGCCAGCATAGGGCTCCAGGGGCAGCTGTTTTTT,CASIGLQGQLFF
TRBV28,TRBJ2-7,.,.,TGTGCCAGCAGTTTTTCGGGGCTTGGAGGCTACGAGCAGTACTTC,CASSFSGLGGYEQYF
TRBV12-3/TRBV12-4,TRBJ1-2,.,.,TGTGCCAGCAGTTTTGTCCCAGGCGTGCGCTACACCTTC,CASSFVPGVRYTF
TRBV2,TRBJ1-5,.,.,TGTGCCAGCAGTGAGGGGGGGCGCCGACAGCCCCAGCATTTT,CASSEGGRRQPQHF
TRBV19,TRBJ2-3,TRBD1,.,TGTGCCAGTAGTCGAACACACGGCGAGGGACAGGGAACATCGAAGTATTTT,CASSRTHGEGQGTSKYF
TRBV5-6,TRBJ2-1,TRBD1,.,TGTGCCAGCAGCTTAGGACAGGGGATCTACAATGAGCAGTTCTTC,CASSLGQGIYNEQFF
TRBV9,TRBJ2-1,TRBD1,.,TGTGCCAGCACCCTGGGACAGGGTCTAACCAATGAGCAGTTCTTC,CASTLGQGLTNEQFF
TRBV28,TRBJ2-2,.,few,TGTGCCAGCAGTTTTAACACAGGGTGGCTGTACACCGGGGAGCTGTTTTTT,CASSFNTGWLYTGELFF
TRBV5-1,TRBJ1-2,.,few,TGCGCCAGCAGCTTGGGACGCCAATATGGCTACACCTTC,CASSLGRQYGYTF
TRBV28,TRBJ2-3,.,.,TGTGCCAGCAGTTTGCTGAAGGGGATTAGCACAGATACGCAGTATTTT,CASSLLKGISTDTQYF
TRBV23-1,TRBJ1-2,.,.,TGCGCCAGCAGTTTCCCGGGCAACTATGGCTACACCTTC,CASSFPGNYGYTF
TRBV6-5,TRBJ2-1,.,.,TGTGCCAGCAGTTCGCCCACATTTTACAATGAGCAGTTCTTC,CASSSPTFYNEQFF
TRBV7-2,TRBJ2-5,TRBD2,.,TGTGCCAGCAGTCGTCTGACTAGCGGGGAAGAGACCCAGTACTTC,CASSRLTSGEETQYF
TRBV6-1,TRBJ2-7,.,.,TGTGCCAGCAGTGAAAGGAGCACCGGGGGCTCCTACGAGCAGTACTTC,CASSERSTGGSYEQYF
TRBV4-2,TRBJ2-5,TRBD1,.,TGTGCCAGCAGCCACCTGGCCGACAGGGTCGGATCCGAGACCCAGTACTTC,CASSHLADRVGSETQYF
TRBV6-2/TRBV6-3,TRBJ1-5,TRBD1,.,TGTGCCAGCAGCCACTTGACAGGGGGCTGTCAGCCCCAGCATTTT,CASSHLTGGCQPQHF
TRBV25-1,TRBJ2-7,TRBD2,.,TGTGCCAGCAGTACGACTAGCGGGATCTACGAGCAGTACTTC,CASSTTSGIYEQYF
TRBV4-2,TRBJ1-6,.,.,TGTGCCAGCAGCCAAGATGGGGGCCCCAATTCACCCCTCCACTTT,CASSQDGGPNSPLHF
TRBV9,TRBJ2-7,TRBD2,.,TGTGCCAGCAGCGTAGCGAGTAGCGGGTACGAGCAGTACTTC,CASSVASSGYEQYF
TRBV28,TRBJ2-7,.,once,TGTGCCAGCAGTTTCGGCGGGGACCCCTACGAGCAGTACTTC,CASSFGGDPYEQYF
TRBV19,TRBJ2-6,TRBD2,once,TGTGCCAGTAGTATATGGCTAGCGGGCAAGCAACCCTCTGGGGCCAACGTCCTGACTTTC,CASSIWLAGKQPSGANVLTF
TRBV27,TRBJ2-1,TRBD2,.,TGTGCCAGCAGGACTAGCGGGACCTACAATGAGCAGTTCTTC,CASRTSGTYNEQFF
TRBV7-9,TRBJ2-2,.,.,TGTGCCAGCAGCTTAGAATTCGGGGCGAACACCGGGGAGCTGTTTTTT,CASSLEFGANTGELFF
TRBV27,TRBJ1-6,TRBD1,.,TGTGCCAGCAGTTTACGACAGGGGGCTATTTCACCCCTCCACTTT,CASSLRQGAISPLHF
TRBV2,TRBJ2-7,.,few,TGTGCCAGCAGTGACCGTAGCTCCTACGAGCAGTACTTC,CASSDRSSYEQYF
TRBV6-1,TRBJ1-6,.,.,TGTGCCAGCAGTGAACGGGTCGAGAATTCACCCCTCCACTTT,CASSERVENSPLHF
TRBV11-2,TRBJ2-1,TRBD1,few,TGTGCCAGCAGCATCCTGACAGGGGGAGAAATCAATGAGCAGTTCTTC,CASSILTGGEINEQFF
TRBV2,TRBJ2-3,TRBD2,.,TGTGCCAGCAGGCGGGCGGGAGTTGGAGATACGCAGTATTTT,CASRRAGVGDTQYF
TRBV5-5,TRBJ1-2,.,.,TGTGCCAGCAGCCCCTCGCCCCTAAACTATGGCTACACCTTC,CASSPSPLNYGYTF
TRBV19,TRBJ1-5,.,few,TGTGCCAGTAGTATCGGAGCTCCCGGCAATCAGCCCCAGCATTTT,CASSIGAPGNQPQHF
TRBV6-5,TRBJ1-5,TRBD1,.,TGTGCCAGCAGTTTAGAGGGGGCAAGGGGGAATCAGCCCCAGCATTTT,CASSLEGARGNQPQHF
TRBV12-5,TRBJ1-2,TRBD1,.,TGTGCTAGTGGTTTGAGCGGGACAGCCTTTGGCTACACCTTC,CASGLSGTAFGYTF
TRBV7-9,TRBJ1-2,.,.,TGTGCCAGCAGCTTTCCCTCGGCCGGGGGCTATGGCTACACCTTC,CASSFPSAGGYGYTF
TRBV15,TRBJ1-4,TRBD1,medium-sized,TGTGCCACCAGCACAGGGACAGGGGATAATGAAAAACTGTTTTTT,CATSTGTGDNEKLFF
TRBV6-5,TRBJ1-2,.,.,TGTGCCAGCAGTTTCCTCCCGGTTAACTATGGCTACACCTTC,CASSFLPVNYGYTF
TRBV9,TRBJ2-3,TRBD2,.,TGTGCCAGCAACCCTAGCGGGAGCACAGATACGCAGTATTTT,CASNPSGSTDTQYF
TRBV19,TRBJ1-4,TRBD1,once,TGTGCCAGCCGACAGGGAGGGAGTGAAAAACTGTTTTTT,CASRQGGSEKLFF
TRBV19,TRBJ1-5,.,.,TGTGCCAGTAGTCTCAGGGGAGGTAGCAATCAGCCCCAGCATTTT,CASSLRGGSNQPQHF